A single TCR beta chain is shown here with its context. Its target is unknown. This sample was included in a study of cytomegalovirus exposure and HLA in healthy donors. The CDR3 extends over 16 amino acids. The germline gives CDR1 SQVTM, CDR2 ANQGSEA. Trimming cost V 5 bases and J 1 base; bases outside gene matches: 10. These donors counted as nominally healthy when sampled, but unrecorded immune exposures were likely. General study points: It emerged from a later analysis that several of the most significant clusters appeared to be linked to common viral pathogens.

In the PCR, 60 Vbeta and 13 Jbeta primers were used. Libraries were prepared by immunoSEQ multiplex PCR; TCRdb keeps only in-frame clonotypes and omits some of them. The profile shows hundreds of thousands of clones, 75% to 85% of them singletons. The chain combines TRBV29-1 with TRBJ1-2; TRBD1 matches at 10 bases. This clonotype was sampled from a woman aged 55-69 years in good health and CMV-seropositive. Sequencing used PBMCs. CDR3 sequence (DNA): TGCAGCGTTACCGACAGGGGGCATGCGTATAACTATGGCTACACCTTC. This sequence encodes CSVTDRGHAYNYGYTF. Variable domain in full (rest from reference TRBV29-1 and TRBJ1-2): SAVISQKPSRDICQRGTSLTIQCQVDSQVTMMFWYRQQPGQSLTLIATANQGSEATYESGFVIDKFPISRPNLTFSTLTVSNMSPEDSSIYLCSVTDRGHAYNYGYTFGSGTRLTVV.